The rows below give T cell receptor beta chains drawn from one sample of a study of shared clonotypes between healthy human individuals. Here immunoSEQ multiplex PCR was the method, and the copy in TCRdb shows in-frame clones only, minus some. The table records approximately 1,000,000 clones, 78% of them present only once. The sample taken for sequencing was memory CD4+ T cells from PBMCs. The origin of the receptors is a man younger than 35 in good health. Some clones in this sample may be carry-over from other donors' samples. Both conserved end residues are part of each CDR3. The D gene is left open where the match is weak. The listing skips clone size in some rows; elsewhere it reads once, few, many or a size class.

v_call	clone_size	d_call	j_call	cdr3_aa	cdr3_nt
TRBV5-1	.	.	TRBJ2-3	CASSSELPGSLIDTQYF	TGCGCCAGCAGCTCCGAGTTGCCGGGTTCCTTAATAGATACGCAGTATTTT
TRBV30	.	.	TRBJ1-4	CAWTPGGTWEKLFF	TGTGCCTGGACCCCGGGGGGGACTTGGGAAAAACTGTTTTTT
TRBV7-3	.	.	TRBJ1-4	CASSLGANEKLFF	TGTGCCAGCAGTCTGGGTGCTAATGAAAAACTGTTTTTT
TRBV2	.	.	TRBJ2-7	CASHSDSYEQYF	TGTGCCAGTCATTCCGACTCCTACGAGCAGTACTTC
TRBV2	.	.	TRBJ1-2	CASSEAHGAGGYTF	TGTGCCAGCAGTGAAGCGCACGGGGCTGGAGGCTACACCTTC
TRBV13	few	.	TRBJ2-7	CASSPMVKVEQYF	TGTGCCAGCAGTCCGATGGTGAAGGTCGAGCAGTACTTC
TRBV2	.	TRBD1	TRBJ2-7	CASSVRGQGVLSSYEQYF	TGTGCCAGCAGTGTCAGGGGACAGGGGGTTCTCAGCTCCTACGAGCAGTACTTC
TRBV7-9	once	.	TRBJ1-1	CASSTDRDPAFF	TGTGCCAGCAGCACCGATAGGGACCCAGCTTTCTTT
TRBV7-8	.	.	TRBJ1-5	CASSSPGRIQYSNQPQHF	TGTGCCAGCAGCTCGCCGGGACGGATACAATATAGCAATCAGCCCCAGCATTTT
TRBV7-2	few	TRBD2	TRBJ2-1	CASSSAGGEFF	TGTGCCAGCAGCTCGGCGGGAGGGGAGTTCTTC
TRBV28	.	TRBD1	TRBJ1-2	CASRPPGTDGYTF	TGTGCCAGCAGACCCCCCGGGACAGATGGCTACACCTTC
TRBV28	.	.	TRBJ2-7	CASSFYDRSYEQYF	TGTGCCAGCAGTTTTTATGACAGATCCTACGAGCAGTACTTC
TRBV7-2	.	.	TRBJ2-3	CASSLARYSDTQYF	TGTGCCAGCAGCTTAGCAAGGTATTCAGATACGCAGTATTTT
TRBV11-2	.	.	TRBJ2-7	CASSTIAGQSYEQYF	TGTGCCAGCAGCACCATCGCGGGACAGTCCTACGAGCAGTACTTC
TRBV5-1	once	TRBD1	TRBJ1-2	CASSLGFGTGNGYTF	TGCGCCAGCAGCTTGGGGTTCGGGACAGGGAATGGCTACACCTTC
TRBV6-5	once	.	TRBJ2-5	CASRKPDGQETQYF	TGTGCCAGCAGAAAACCGGACGGTCAGGAGACCCAGTACTTC
TRBV10-3	.	.	TRBJ2-5	CAVQETQYF	TGTGCCGTACAAGAGACCCAGTACTTC
TRBV30	few	.	TRBJ1-4	CAWSVQSDEKLFF	TGTGCCTGGAGTGTACAGTCGGATGAAAAACTGTTTTTT
TRBV7-9	many	.	TRBJ1-2	CASSLEQAPYGYTF	TGTGCCAGCAGCTTAGAACAGGCTCCCTATGGCTACACCTTC
TRBV5-1	.	.	TRBJ2-7	CASSLTDSSRVSYEQYF	TGCGCCAGCAGCTTGACCGACAGTTCTAGGGTCTCCTACGAGCAGTACTTC
TRBV7-3	.	TRBD2	TRBJ2-5	CASSGGTSGETQYF	TGTGCCAGCAGCGGAGGGACTAGCGGGGAGACCCAGTACTTC
TRBV29-1	.	.	TRBJ1-2	CSVVTNYGYTF	TGCAGCGTTGTAACTAACTATGGCTACACCTTC
TRBV19	once	TRBD2	TRBJ2-1	CASSIRLAGDNEQFF	TGTGCCAGTAGTATCAGACTAGCGGGGGACAATGAGCAGTTCTTC
TRBV19	.	TRBD1	TRBJ2-6	CASSRGLLTGANVLTF	TGTGCCTCGTCCAGGGGGCTTTTGACTGGGGCCAACGTCCTGACTTTC
TRBV9	.	.	TRBJ2-3	CASSVEPFTDTQYF	TGTGCCAGCAGCGTAGAACCCTTCACAGATACGCAGTATTTT
TRBV28	.	.	TRBJ2-1	CASGAEDVEIILFF	TGTGCCAGTGGGGCGGAGGACGTGGAGATTATTTTGTTCTTC
TRBV27	.	.	TRBJ2-3	CASSLRRDSTDTQYF	TGTGCCAGCAGTTTAAGGCGGGATAGCACAGATACGCAGTATTTT
TRBV5-1	few	.	TRBJ2-1	CASSLQGLLNEQFF	TGCGCCAGCAGCTTGCAGGGTTTGTTAAATGAGCAGTTCTTC
TRBV11-2	.	TRBD2	TRBJ2-3	CASSEEGLATDTQYF	TGTGCCAGCAGCGAAGAAGGACTAGCAACAGATACGCAGTATTTT
TRBV6-1	.	.	TRBJ1-4	CASSEAWETNEKLFF	TGTGCCAGCAGTGAAGCCTGGGAAACTAATGAAAAACTGTTTTTT
TRBV5-1	.	.	TRBJ2-7	CASSLAGWVQYF	TGCGCCAGCAGCTTGGCAGGGTGGGTGCAGTACTTC
TRBV19	.	.	TRBJ1-2	CASSVSTGNYGYTF	TGTGCCAGTAGTGTCTCCACGGGTAACTATGGCTACACCTTC
TRBV5-1	.	.	TRBJ1-5	CASSLSADQPQHF	TGCGCCAGCAGCTTGTCGGCAGATCAGCCCCAGCATTTT
TRBV18	.	TRBD1	TRBJ1-2	CASSPQSGGSRSVGYTF	TGTGCCAGCTCACCACAATCAGGGGGCAGTCGTTCGGTCGGCTACACCTTC
TRBV30	once	.	TRBJ2-3	CAWSVLTDTQYF	TGTGCCTGGAGTGTACTGACAGATACGCAGTATTTT
TRBV19	once	TRBD1	TRBJ1-2	CASSVQQGSGYTF	TGTGCCAGTAGTGTCCAACAGGGGTCTGGCTACACCTTC
TRBV7-3	.	TRBD1	TRBJ2-1	CASSPSRGQGEQFF	TGTGCCAGCAGCCCCAGTAGGGGGCAAGGTGAGCAGTTCTTC
TRBV15	.	.	TRBJ1-1	CATSNRAGKNEAFF	TGTGCCACCAGCAACAGAGCGGGGAAAAATGAAGCTTTCTTT
TRBV10-1	.	.	TRBJ2-1	CASSERPRRNEQFF	TGCGCCAGCAGTGAGAGGCCACGACGAAATGAGCAGTTCTTC
TRBV6-1	.	.	TRBJ2-5	CASSALNQETQYF	TGTGCCAGCAGTGCTTTGAACCAAGAGACCCAGTACTTC
TRBV7-9	.	.	TRBJ2-7	CASSTEGGSSYEQYF	TGTGCCAGCAGTACAGAGGGGGGGAGCTCCTACGAGCAGTACTTC
TRBV1	.	.	TRBJ1-2	CTSIVRKTHGYTF	TGCACCAGCATTGTGCGAAAGACCCATGGCTACACCTTC
TRBV5-6	.	TRBD1	TRBJ2-4	CASSLLGTGGLDIQYF	TGTGCCAGCAGCTTGTTGGGGACAGGGGGTTTGGACATTCAGTACTTC
TRBV5-4	.	.	TRBJ2-1	CASSWGSGSAYNEQFF	TGTGCCAGCAGTTGGGGGAGCGGCTCGGCCTACAATGAGCAGTTCTTC
TRBV29-1	.	TRBD1	TRBJ1-2	CSVEGQGGPVYGYTF	TGCAGCGTTGAAGGTCAGGGGGGCCCGGTCTATGGCTACACCTTC
TRBV4-1	.	TRBD1	TRBJ1-1	CASSHTGTGSTEAFF	TGCGCCAGCAGCCACACCGGGACAGGGTCCACTGAAGCTTTCTTT
TRBV5-1	many	TRBD2	TRBJ2-3	CASSSLAGVTDTQYF	TGCGCCAGCAGCTCATTAGCGGGAGTTACAGATACGCAGTATTTT
TRBV9	.	.	TRBJ1-1	CASSVGPSGPEAFF	TGTGCCAGCAGCGTAGGGCCCTCAGGGCCTGAAGCTTTCTTT
TRBV11-2	.	TRBD1	TRBJ2-3	CASTKPNLRGRVTDTQYF	TGTGCCAGCACCAAACCTAACCTCAGGGGGCGAGTCACAGATACGCAGTATTTT
TRBV9	.	TRBD1	TRBJ2-2	CASSGQGLGTGELFF	TGTGCCAGCAGCGGACAGGGGCTGGGCACCGGGGAGCTGTTTTTT
TRBV7-3	.	.	TRBJ2-1	CASSTWGTSYNEQFF	TGTGCCAGCAGCACCTGGGGGACGTCCTACAATGAGCAGTTCTTC
TRBV27	.	TRBD1	TRBJ2-2	CASSLSLGGSTGELFF	TGTGCCAGCAGTTTATCGTTAGGGGGCAGCACCGGGGAGCTGTTTTTT
TRBV28	once	.	TRBJ2-6	CASRDFSSGANVLTF	TGTGCCAGCAGGGATTTTAGTTCTGGGGCCAACGTCCTGACTTTC
TRBV6-6	many	TRBD1	TRBJ2-3	CASSYEGQSPDTQYF	TGTGCCAGCAGTTACGAGGGACAGAGCCCAGATACGCAGTATTTT
TRBV5-1	.	TRBD1	TRBJ2-7	CASSTGTAGEQYF	TGCGCCAGCAGCACAGGGACAGCCGGTGAGCAGTACTTC